One and the same sample provided the 27 T cell receptor beta chains below, sequenced in a study of shared clonotypes between healthy human individuals. The data were produced by immunoSEQ multiplex PCR, yet TCRdb's version contains in-frame clones alone and is incomplete. The data contain nearly 1 million clones, approximately 80% of them singletons. Sequencing was carried out using memory CD4+ T cells sorted from blood. Subset indicated: CD45RA-negative fraction. All receptors derive from a man between 18 and 29 years old in good health.

The chain carries TRBV5-1 and TRBJ2-7; D is undetermined. The CDR3 is 15 amino acids. V was cut by 0 bases and J by 0 bases, with 10 bases left in between. Looked up from germline, CDR1 is SGHRS and CDR2 is YFSETQ. The CDR3 loop reads CASSLDSQSSYEQYF. DNA of the CDR3: TGCGCCAGCAGCTTGGACAGCCAGAGCTCCTACGAGCAGTACTTC.

A note on this clone: The sample contains more than one DNA sequence encoding this CDR3. The CDR3, as DNA: TGTGCCAGCAGCTTAGCGTGGGAGACCCAGTACTTC. Protein product: CASSLAWETQYF. The chain carries TRBV7-2 and TRBJ2-5, with D uncertain. CDR3 length: 12 amino acids. In germline, CDR1 is SGHTA, CDR2 FQGNSA. Trimming pared 0 bases from V and 5 bases from J, leaving 4 bases between.

This clone occurred a few times. This chain links TRBV2 with TRBJ1-5; 10 positions agree with TRBD1. The trim removed 7 bases at V and 3 bases at J, leaving 6 bases unmatched. Germline V CDR1 and CDR2: SNHLY, FYNNEI. This CDR3 has 15 residues. CDR3 sequence reads: CASTPGTGDNQPQHF. The CDR3 DNA sequence: TGTGCCAGCACCCCCGGGACAGGGGACAATCAGCCCCAGCATTTT.

This clone occurred a few times. The CDR3 spells CASSLPGQGLFF. In DNA form, the CDR3 reads TGTGCCAGCAGCCTACCGGGACAAGGACTGTTTTTT. This sequence joins TRBV7-9 and TRBJ1-4; perhaps TRBD1 as D (6 bases). Germline loops: CDR1 SEHNR, CDR2 FQNEAQ (reference sequence). Between the trimmed V and J ends, which lost 5 bases and 13 bases, there was a span of 14 bases. This CDR3 spans 12 amino acids.

This clone was picked up a small number of times. J is TRBJ2-1 and V is TRBV10-2; 13 nucleotides agree with TRBD2. The CDR3 has 12 residues. The V gene end was trimmed by 6 bases and the J gene end by 15 bases; junction bases not matched to a gene: 5. Germline assignment: CDR1 WSHSY and CDR2 SAAADI. CDR3 sequence (DNA): TGCGCCAGCAGAGGACTAGCGGGGGCACCGTTCTTC. Translated, it gives CASRGLAGAPFF.

CDR3 residues: CASSPRKRTESSYNEQFF. Here the CDR3 DNA reads TGTGCCAGCAGCCCGCGCAAGCGGACTGAGAGCTCCTACAATGAGCAGTTCTTC. This sequence joins TRBV14 and TRBJ2-1; weak D call: TRBD2 (5 bases). Germline CDR1 and CDR2: SGHDN and FVKESK. This CDR3 has 18 residues. Trimming cost V 4 bases and J 0 bases, with 19 bases left between them.

This clone occurred once. The rearrangement uses TRBV5-1 and TRBJ2-5; D gene unclear. V was cut by 4 bases and J by 5 bases, with 12 bases left in between. CDR1 and CDR2 (germline): SGHRS, YFSETQ. This CDR3 comprises 13 residues. The DNA for the CDR3 is TGCGCCAGCAGCCCCGAGCTAAGGGAGACCCAGTACTTC. Protein: CASSPELRETQYF.

For this clone: One end of the junction varies from germline; a read error may be responsible. The CDR3 sequence: CASSFGGHQETQYF. CDR3 nucleotides: TGTGCTAGTAGTTTTGGGGGGCACCAAGAGACCCAGTACTTC. The chain combines TRBV12-5 with TRBJ2-5; the D call may be TRBD1 or TRBD2 (6 bases each). This CDR3 is built from 14 residues. Germline loops: CDR1 LGHNT, CDR2 FRNRAP.

The chain recombines TRBV10-2 with TRBJ1-1, with D perhaps TRBD1 (6 bases). V dropped 3 bases and J dropped 5 bases, with 13 bases sitting between them. CDR3 size: 14 residues. CDR1 WSHSY and CDR2 SAAADI come from the germline V gene. The CDR3 nucleotides are TGCGCCAGCAGTGACCACAGGGATGGGACTGAAGCTTTCTTT. Translation: CASSDHRDGTEAFF.

Concerning this clone itself: At the DNA level, this CDR3 is encoded by other sequences in the same sample as well. The V and J genes are TRBV28 and TRBJ1-2; tentatively, D is TRBD1 (5 bases). V was shortened by 2 bases and J by 1 base, with 5 bases between the two germline ends. CDR3 length equals 13 residues. The V gene's germline CDR1 is MDHEN and CDR2 SYDVKM. The CDR3 spells CASSLQGNYGYTF. The CDR3 DNA reads TGTGCCAGCAGTTTACAGGGTAACTATGGCTACACCTTC.

The gene calls are TRBV9 and TRBJ2-7; no clear D. V lost 3 bases and J 5 bases, leaving 15 bases between the germline ends. The CDR3 sequence is 14 residues long. CDR1 is SGDLS and CDR2 is YYNGEE in the germline V gene. For the CDR3, the DNA is TGTGCCAGCAGCGATGGGGTCAGAGTCCACGAGCAGTACTTC. This sequence encodes CASSDGVRVHEQYF.

The chain carries TRBV11-1 and TRBJ2-7, with TRBD1 identical over 9 bases. From germline, CDR1 is SGHAT and CDR2 FQDESV (reference sequence). This CDR3 has 17 residues. Losses at the gene ends were 5 bases for V and 6 bases for J; bases not matched to a gene: 17. The CDR3 loop reads CASSPRRPGTGLGEQYF. The CDR3 DNA reads TGTGCCAGCAGCCCCCGAAGACCCGGGACAGGGTTGGGCGAGCAGTACTTC. Supplemented by reference TRBV11-1 and TRBJ2-7, the full variable domain reads EAEVAQSPRYKITEKSQAVAFWCDPISGHATLYWYRQILGQGPELLVQFQDESVVDDSQLPKDRFSAERLKGVDSTLKIQPAELGDSAMYLCASSPRRPGTGLGEQYFGPGTRLTVT.

The rearrangement joins TRBV18 to TRBJ1-1, with D perhaps TRBD1 (5 bases). Germline V gene lookup returns CDR1 KGHSH and CDR2 LQKENI. Trimming stripped 0 bases from V and 4 bases from J, with 9 bases between. The CDR3 contains 14 residues. The CDR3 loop reads CASSPPNRPTEAFF. The CDR3 DNA reads TGTGCCAGCTCACCACCAAACAGGCCCACTGAAGCTTTCTTT.

The chain links TRBV4-3 to TRBJ2-5; 7 bases map to TRBD2. This CDR3 spans 17 amino acids. The germline V gene encodes CDR1 LGHNA and CDR2 YSLEER. The junction had 12 bases not matched to a gene; V was cut back by 0 bases and J by 5 bases. CDR3 sequence: CASSQDWGGKGGETQYF. The CDR3 coding sequence is TGCGCCAGCAGCCAAGATTGGGGCGGCAAGGGAGGGGAGACCCAGTACTTC.

J is TRBJ2-2 and V is TRBV10-3, with 7 bases matching TRBD1. This CDR3 has 14 residues. The germline V gene has CDR1 ENHRY and CDR2 SYGVKD. Trimming took 6 bases from V and 4 from J; bases not matched to a gene: 5. CDR3 amino acids: CAIRATGLTGELFF. CDR3 bases: TGTGCCATCAGGGCGACAGGGCTCACCGGGGAGCTGTTTTTT.

The table lists this clone with a few counts. This chain uses TRBV5-6 with TRBJ2-5; 7 bases are a match to TRBD2. J lost 5 bases, V lost 3 bases, and 16 bases had no gene match. CDR1 is SGHDT and CDR2 is YYEEEE in the germline V gene. The CDR3 runs to 17 residues. The chain's CDR3 is CASSYMSPLGGWETQYF. CDR3 DNA sequence: TGTGCCAGCAGCTATATGTCCCCTCTCGGGGGGTGGGAGACCCAGTACTTC.

This rearrangement joins TRBV4-3 to TRBJ1-5, with D hard to call. V gave up 0 bases and J gave up 5 bases, with 5 bases separating them. The CDR3 spans 13 residues. The germline V gene has CDR1 LGHNA and CDR2 YSLEER. Here the CDR3 reads CASSQDVYQPQHF. CDR3 DNA sequence: TGCGCCAGCAGCCAAGATGTCTATCAGCCCCAGCATTTT.

The V and J genes are TRBV11-2 and TRBJ2-1; the D gene is possibly TRBD2 (7 bases). The length of the CDR3 is 17 residues. Trimming took off 5 bases at V and 4 bases at J, with 21 bases between the two ends. Germline V lookup: CDR1 SGHAT, CDR2 FQNNGV. The CDR3 region has the DNA TGTGCCAGCAGCCAGCGGATCCGGCGGGGGCTTTACAATGAGCAGTTCTTC. It specifies CASSQRIRRGLYNEQFF.

The V call is TRBV13, the J call TRBJ2-7, with D maybe TRBD1 (6 bases). This CDR3 region has 15 residues. Trimming left V 5 bases short and J 1 base short, with 15 bases between. The germline V gene encodes CDR1 PRHDT and CDR2 FYEKMQ (reference sequence). In DNA form, the CDR3 reads TGTGCCAGCAGCCCCCCGTGGACAGAATCCTACGAGCAGTACTTC. This codes for CASSPPWTESYEQYF.

This chain uses TRBV5-8 with TRBJ1-6; 10 nucleotides line up with TRBD1. CDR1 and CDR2 (germline): SGHTS, YDEGEE. This CDR3 is 15 amino acids long. The trim removed 2 bases at V and 10 bases at J, leaving 6 bases unmatched. The CDR3 reads CASSLTGQGGSPLHF. CDR3 nucleotide sequence: TGTGCCAGCAGCTTAACCGGACAGGGGGGATCACCCCTCCACTTT.

With respect to this clone: This specimen includes other DNA sequences encoding the same CDR3. The V and J genes are TRBV18 and TRBJ2-5; TRBD2 matches 11 bases. This CDR3 contains 16 residues. Germline V gives CDR1 KGHSH, CDR2 LQKENI. With V trimmed by 0 bases and J by 5 bases, 5 bases remained unmatched. CDR3 sequence reads: CASSPPGLAGGETQYF. DNA for the CDR3: TGTGCCAGCTCACCACCGGGTCTAGCGGGAGGTGAGACCCAGTACTTC.

This clone was seen once. J is TRBJ2-3 and V is TRBV6-5, with D possibly TRBD1 on 5 matching bases. The V gene's germline CDR1 is MNHEY and CDR2 SVGAGI. Trimming cost V 6 bases and J 1 base, with 14 bases left between them. The CDR3 spans 15 residues. The CDR3 DNA is TGTGCCAGCAGCCCATCCCAGGGCCGCACAGATACGCAGTATTTT. This translates into CASSPSQGRTDTQYF.

Worth noting for this clone: The same CDR3 also results from other DNA sequences found in this sample. The V and J genes are TRBV7-9 and TRBJ1-1; D perhaps matches TRBD1 (5 bases). V was shortened by 1 base and J by 1 base, with 10 bases between the two germline ends. There are 15 residues in the CDR3. Per the germline V gene, CDR1 is SEHNR and CDR2 is FQNEAQ (reference sequence). CDR3 nucleotides: TGTGCCAGCAGCTTAGTGGCCGGGGGGAACACTGAAGCTTTCTTT. Translation gives CASSLVAGGNTEAFF. Supplemented by reference TRBV7-9 and TRBJ1-1, the full variable domain reads DTGVSQNPRHKITKRGQNVTFRCDPISEHNRLYWYRQTLGQGPEFLTYFQNEAQLEKSRLLSDRFSAERPKGSFSTLEIQRTEQGDSAMYLCASSLVAGGNTEAFFGQGTRLTVV.

The rearrangement uses TRBV7-2 and TRBJ2-1; D gene unclear. The CDR3 spans 16 residues. The V end lost 5 bases, the J end lost 0 bases, and 14 bases lay between the germline ends. From germline, CDR1 is SGHTA and CDR2 FQGNSA. The CDR3 sequence: CASSGITGSSYNEQFF. Written as DNA, the CDR3 is TGTGCCAGCAGCGGTATCACGGGCAGCTCCTACAATGAGCAGTTCTTC.

The chain carries TRBV5-1 and TRBJ2-7; 8 bases fit TRBD2. V trimming: 2 bases; J trimming: 3 bases; junction bases outside the gene matches: 4. Germline values: CDR1 SGHRS, CDR2 YFSETQ. This CDR3 region has 14 residues. The CDR3 protein is CASSFGAGGYEQYF. The CDR3 DNA follows: TGCGCCAGCAGCTTCGGCGCGGGGGGCTACGAGCAGTACTTC.

The chain links TRBV5-6 to TRBJ2-1; 7 bases map to TRBD2. V dropped 4 bases and J dropped 2; count of bases not matched to a gene: 9. Per the germline V gene, CDR1 is SGHDT and CDR2 is YYEEEE. This CDR3 has 16 amino acids. The CDR3 DNA sequence: TGTGCCAGCAGCCCCTGGGGCGGGAGTCCCTACAATGAGCAGTTCTTC. Protein product: CASSPWGGSPYNEQFF.

The chain links TRBV7-9 to TRBJ2-1, with D perhaps TRBD2 (7 bases). The ends were cut back, 2 bases at V and 7 bases at J, with 18 bases in the middle. This CDR3 has 16 residues. The germline CDR1 and CDR2 sequences are SEHNR and FQNEAQ (reference sequence). This chain's CDR3 is CASSLLAGALGNEQFF. The CDR3 DNA follows: TGTGCCAGCAGCTTACTCGCGGGGGCCTTGGGGAATGAGCAGTTCTTC.